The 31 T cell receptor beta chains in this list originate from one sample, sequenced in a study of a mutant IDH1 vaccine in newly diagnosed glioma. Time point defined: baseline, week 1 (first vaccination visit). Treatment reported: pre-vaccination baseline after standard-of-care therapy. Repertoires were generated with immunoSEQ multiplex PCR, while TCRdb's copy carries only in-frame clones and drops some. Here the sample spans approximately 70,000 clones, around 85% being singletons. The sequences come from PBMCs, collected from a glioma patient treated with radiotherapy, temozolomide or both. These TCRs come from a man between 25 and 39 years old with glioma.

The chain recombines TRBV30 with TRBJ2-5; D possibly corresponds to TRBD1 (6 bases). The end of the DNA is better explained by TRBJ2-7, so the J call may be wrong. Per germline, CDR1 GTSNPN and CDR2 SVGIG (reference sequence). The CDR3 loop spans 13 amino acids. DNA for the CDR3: TGTGCCTGGAAGCCCCCGGACAGTTACGAGCAGTACTTC. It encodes CAWKPPDSYEQYF.

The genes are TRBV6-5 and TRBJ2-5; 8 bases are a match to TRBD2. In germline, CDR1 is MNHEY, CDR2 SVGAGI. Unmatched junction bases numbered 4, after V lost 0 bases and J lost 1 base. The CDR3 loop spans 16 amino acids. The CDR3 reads CASSYSFTSGQETQYF. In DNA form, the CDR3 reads TGTGCCAGCAGTTACTCGTTCACTAGCGGCCAAGAGACCCAGTACTTC.

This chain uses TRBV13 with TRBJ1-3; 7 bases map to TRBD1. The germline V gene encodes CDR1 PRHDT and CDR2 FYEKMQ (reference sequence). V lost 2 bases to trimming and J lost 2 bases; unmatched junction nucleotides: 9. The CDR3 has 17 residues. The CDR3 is CASSLSWRDRAGNTIYF. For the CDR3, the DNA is TGTGCCAGCAGCTTAAGTTGGCGGGACAGAGCTGGAAACACCATATATTTT.

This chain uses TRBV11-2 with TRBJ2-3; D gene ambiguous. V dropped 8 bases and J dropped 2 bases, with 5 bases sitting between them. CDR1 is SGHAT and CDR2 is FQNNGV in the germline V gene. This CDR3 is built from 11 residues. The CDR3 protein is CASRITDTQYF. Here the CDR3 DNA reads TGTGCCAGCCGGATCACAGATACGCAGTATTTT.

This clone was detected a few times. CDR3 protein: CASSQYGQGNTEAFF. The DNA for the CDR3 is TGCGCCAGCAGCCAATACGGACAGGGTAACACTGAAGCTTTCTTT. The chain joins TRBV4-1 to TRBJ1-1; 8 positions match TRBD1. Per the germline V gene, CDR1 is MGHRA and CDR2 is YSYEKL. Trimming cost V 2 bases and J 2 bases; bases outside gene matches: 4. This CDR3 comprises 15 residues.

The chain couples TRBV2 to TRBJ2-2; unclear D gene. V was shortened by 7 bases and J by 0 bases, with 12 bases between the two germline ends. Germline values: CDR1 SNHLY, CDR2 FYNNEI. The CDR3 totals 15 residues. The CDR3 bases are TGTGCCAGCACCCTGGTTGGGCCGAACACCGGGGAGCTGTTTTTT. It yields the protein CASTLVGPNTGELFF.

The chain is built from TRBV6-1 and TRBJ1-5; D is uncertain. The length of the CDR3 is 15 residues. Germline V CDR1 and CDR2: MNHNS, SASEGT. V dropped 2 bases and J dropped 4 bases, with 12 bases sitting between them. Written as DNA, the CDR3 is TGTGCCAGCAGTGAAATAAGTACCCCTAATCAGCCCCAGCATTTT. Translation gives CASSEISTPNQPQHF.

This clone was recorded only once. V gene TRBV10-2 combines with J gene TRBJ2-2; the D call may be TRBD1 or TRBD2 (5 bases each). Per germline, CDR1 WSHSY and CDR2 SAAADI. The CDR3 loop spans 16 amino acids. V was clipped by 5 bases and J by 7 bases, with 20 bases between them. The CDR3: CASSRRVGTRSGELFF. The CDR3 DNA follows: TGCGCCAGCAGTAGAAGGGTTGGGACCAGGAGCGGGGAGCTGTTTTTT.

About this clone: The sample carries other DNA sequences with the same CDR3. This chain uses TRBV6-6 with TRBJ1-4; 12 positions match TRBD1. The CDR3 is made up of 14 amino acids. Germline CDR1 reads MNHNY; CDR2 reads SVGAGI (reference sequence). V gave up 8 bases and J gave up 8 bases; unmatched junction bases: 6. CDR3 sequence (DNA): TGTGCCAGCTCCAGAGGGACAGGGGGCGAAAAACTGTTTTTT. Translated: CASSRGTGGEKLFF.

For the CDR3, the DNA is TGTGCCAGCAGCTTAAGTAACATGAACACTGAAGCTTTCTTT. It codes for CASSLSNMNTEAFF. V usage is TRBV5-4 and J usage is TRBJ1-1, with D unresolved. With 2 bases removed from V and 0 bases from J, the gap between germline ends came to 8 bases. Germline CDR1 SGHNT, CDR2 YYREEE (reference sequence). CDR3 length: 14 residues.

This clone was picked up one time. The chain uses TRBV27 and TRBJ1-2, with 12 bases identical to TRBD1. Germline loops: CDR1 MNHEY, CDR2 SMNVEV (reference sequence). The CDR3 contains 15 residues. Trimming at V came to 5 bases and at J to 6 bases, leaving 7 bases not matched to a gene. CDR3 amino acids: CASSPGTGGWHGYTF. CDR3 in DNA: TGTGCCAGCAGTCCCGGGACAGGGGGCTGGCATGGCTACACCTTC.

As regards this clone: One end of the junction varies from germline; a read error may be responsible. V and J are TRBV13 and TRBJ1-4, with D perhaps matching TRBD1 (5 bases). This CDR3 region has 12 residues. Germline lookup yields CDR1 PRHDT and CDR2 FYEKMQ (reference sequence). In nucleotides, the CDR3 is TGTGCCAGCAGACCCTCAGGGAAGGGACCGGTTTTT. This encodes CASRPSGKGPVF.

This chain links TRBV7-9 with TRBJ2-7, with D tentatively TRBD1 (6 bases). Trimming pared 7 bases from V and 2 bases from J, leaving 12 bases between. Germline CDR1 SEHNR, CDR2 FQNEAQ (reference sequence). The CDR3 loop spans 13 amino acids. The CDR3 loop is CASMGQGTYEQYF. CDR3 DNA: TGTGCCAGCATGGGGCAGGGGACCTACGAGCAGTACTTC.

The DNA of the CDR3 is TGCGCCAGCAGCTTTAGGACAGATGACTATGGCTACACCTTC. It is translated as CASSFRTDDYGYTF. The V call is TRBV5-1, the J call TRBJ1-2; perhaps TRBD1 as D (6 bases). Looked up from germline, CDR1 is SGHRS and CDR2 is YFSETQ. This CDR3 comprises 14 residues. The V end was cut by 2 bases, the J end by 3 bases, with 11 bases between.

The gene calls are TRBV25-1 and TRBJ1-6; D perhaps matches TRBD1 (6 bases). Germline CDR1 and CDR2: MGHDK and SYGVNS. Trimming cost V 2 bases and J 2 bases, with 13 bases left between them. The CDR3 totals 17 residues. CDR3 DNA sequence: TGTGCCAGCAGTGAAGGAACAGGGAGCACCTATAATTCACCCCTCCACTTT. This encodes CASSEGTGSTYNSPLHF.

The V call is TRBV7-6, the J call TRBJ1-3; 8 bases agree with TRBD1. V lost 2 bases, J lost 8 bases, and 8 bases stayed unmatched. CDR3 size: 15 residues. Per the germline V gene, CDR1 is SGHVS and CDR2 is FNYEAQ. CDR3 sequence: CASSLRQGRTDTIYF. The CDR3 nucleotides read TGTGCCAGCAGCTTACGACAGGGGAGGACAGACACCATATATTTT.

CDR3 sequence reads: CASSQDGRIYGYTF. The CDR3 region has the DNA TGTGCCAGCAGCCAAGATGGGCGGATCTATGGCTACACCTTC. The chain combines TRBV14 with TRBJ1-2; unclear D gene. Germline-derived CDR1 and CDR2 are SGHDN and FVKESK. The ends were cut back, 0 bases at V and 4 bases at J, with 9 bases in the middle. The CDR3 spans 14 residues.

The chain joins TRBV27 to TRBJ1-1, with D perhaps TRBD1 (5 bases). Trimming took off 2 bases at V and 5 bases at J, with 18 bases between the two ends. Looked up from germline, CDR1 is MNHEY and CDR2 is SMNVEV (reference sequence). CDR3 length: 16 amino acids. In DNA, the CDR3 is TGTGCCAGCAGTTTAAGTGTCGGGGGGAGAAGGACTGAAGCTTTCTTT. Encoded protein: CASSLSVGGRRTEAFF.

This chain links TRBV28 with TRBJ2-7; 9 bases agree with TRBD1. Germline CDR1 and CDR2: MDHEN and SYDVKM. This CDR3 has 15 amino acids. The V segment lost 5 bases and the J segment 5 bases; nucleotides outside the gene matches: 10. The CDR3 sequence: CASSGGDREDDEQYF. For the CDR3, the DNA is TGTGCCAGCAGTGGTGGGGACAGGGAAGACGACGAGCAGTACTTC.

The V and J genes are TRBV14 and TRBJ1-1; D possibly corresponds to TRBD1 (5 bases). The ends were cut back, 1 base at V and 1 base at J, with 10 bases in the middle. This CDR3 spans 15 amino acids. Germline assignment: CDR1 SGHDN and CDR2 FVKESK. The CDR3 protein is CASSQVFDRNTEAFF. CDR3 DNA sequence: TGTGCCAGCAGCCAAGTGTTCGACAGGAACACTGAAGCTTTCTTT.

The CDR3 bases are TGTGCCAGCTCACCCTTCGGACAATCCGTTTGGACTGAAGCTTTCTTT. Protein sequence: CASSPFGQSVWTEAFF. The chain recombines TRBV18 with TRBJ1-1, with D perhaps matching TRBD1 (5 bases). This CDR3 is 16 amino acids long. V was cut by 3 bases and J by 5 bases, with 19 bases left in between. The germline V gene encodes CDR1 KGHSH and CDR2 LQKENI.

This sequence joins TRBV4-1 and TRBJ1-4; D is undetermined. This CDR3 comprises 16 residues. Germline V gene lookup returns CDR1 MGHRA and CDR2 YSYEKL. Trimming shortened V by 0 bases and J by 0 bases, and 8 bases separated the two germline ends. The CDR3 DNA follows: TGCGCCAGCAGCCAAGAGAGCAGAGCAACTAATGAAAAACTGTTTTTT. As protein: CASSQESRATNEKLFF.

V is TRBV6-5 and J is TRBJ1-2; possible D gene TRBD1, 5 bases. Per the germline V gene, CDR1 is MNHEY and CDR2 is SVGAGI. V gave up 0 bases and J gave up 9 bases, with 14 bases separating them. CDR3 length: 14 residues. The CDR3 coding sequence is TGTGCCAGCAGTTACTCGAGGGACGGTCAAAGCTACACCTTC. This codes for CASSYSRDGQSYTF.

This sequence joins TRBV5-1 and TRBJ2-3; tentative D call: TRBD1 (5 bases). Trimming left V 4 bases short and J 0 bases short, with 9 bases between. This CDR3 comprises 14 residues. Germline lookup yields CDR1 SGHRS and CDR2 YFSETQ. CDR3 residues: CASSRQPSTDTQYF. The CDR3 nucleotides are TGCGCCAGCAGCCGACAGCCTAGCACAGATACGCAGTATTTT.

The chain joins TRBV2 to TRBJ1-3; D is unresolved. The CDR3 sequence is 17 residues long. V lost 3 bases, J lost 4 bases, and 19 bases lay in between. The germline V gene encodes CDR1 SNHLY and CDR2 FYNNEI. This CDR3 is CASSDIVQWTEGNTIYF. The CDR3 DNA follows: TGTGCCAGCAGTGACATTGTCCAGTGGACGGAAGGAAACACCATATATTTT.

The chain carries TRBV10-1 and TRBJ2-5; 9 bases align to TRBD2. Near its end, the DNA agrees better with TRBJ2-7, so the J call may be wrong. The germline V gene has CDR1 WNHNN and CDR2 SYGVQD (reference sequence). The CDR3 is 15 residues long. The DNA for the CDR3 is TGCGCCAGCCGCGGTTCTAGCGGGGCCTCGGGCGAGCAGTACTTC. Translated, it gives CASRGSSGASGEQYF.

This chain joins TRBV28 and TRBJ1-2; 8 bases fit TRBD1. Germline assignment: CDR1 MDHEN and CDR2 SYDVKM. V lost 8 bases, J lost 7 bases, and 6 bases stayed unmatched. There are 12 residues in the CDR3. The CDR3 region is CASETGVAGYTF. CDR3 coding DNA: TGTGCCAGCGAGACAGGGGTGGCTGGCTACACCTTC.

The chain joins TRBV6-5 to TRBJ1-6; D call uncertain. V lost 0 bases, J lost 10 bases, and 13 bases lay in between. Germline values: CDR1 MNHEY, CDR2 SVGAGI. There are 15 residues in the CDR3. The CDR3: CASSYSTGRRSPLHF. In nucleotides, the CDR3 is TGTGCCAGCAGTTACTCGACCGGACGGAGGTCACCCCTCCACTTT.

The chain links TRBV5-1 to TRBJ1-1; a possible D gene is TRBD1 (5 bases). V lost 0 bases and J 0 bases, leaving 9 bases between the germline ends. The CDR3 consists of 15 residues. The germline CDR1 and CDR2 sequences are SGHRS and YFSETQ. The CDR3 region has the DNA TGCGCCAGCAGCTTGGAGGGGTTTGTGAACACTGAAGCTTTCTTT. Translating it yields CASSLEGFVNTEAFF.

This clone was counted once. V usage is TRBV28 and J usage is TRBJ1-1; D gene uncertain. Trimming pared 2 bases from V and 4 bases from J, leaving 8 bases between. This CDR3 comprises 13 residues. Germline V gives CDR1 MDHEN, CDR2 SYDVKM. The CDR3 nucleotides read TGTGCCAGCAGTTTAGTAGAGGGCACTGAAGCTTTCTTT. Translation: CASSLVEGTEAFF.

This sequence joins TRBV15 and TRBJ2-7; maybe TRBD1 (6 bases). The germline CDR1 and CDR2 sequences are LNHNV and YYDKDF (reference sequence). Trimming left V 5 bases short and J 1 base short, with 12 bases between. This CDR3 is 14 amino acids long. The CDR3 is CATSDSQGSYEQYF. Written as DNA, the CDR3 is TGTGCCACCAGCGACAGCCAGGGGTCCTACGAGCAGTACTTC.